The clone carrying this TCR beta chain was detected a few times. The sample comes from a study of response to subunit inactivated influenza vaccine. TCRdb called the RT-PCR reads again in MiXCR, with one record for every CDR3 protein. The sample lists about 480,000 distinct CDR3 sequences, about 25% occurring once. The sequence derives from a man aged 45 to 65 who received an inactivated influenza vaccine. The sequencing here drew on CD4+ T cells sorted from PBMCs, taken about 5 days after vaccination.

CDR3 nucleotide sequence: TGTGCCAGCAGTACCCAGGGGCCCAGGGTTTTCTTT. It translates to CASSTQGPRVFF. The chain carries TRBV6-2 or TRBV6-3 and TRBJ1-1; a weak D match, TRBD1 (6 bases). V was cut by 5 bases and J by 13 bases, with 17 bases left in between. Germline CDR1 reads MNHEY; CDR2 reads SVGEGT. The CDR3 runs to 12 residues.